This passage covers 18 T cell receptor beta chains from one sample sequenced in a study of quantifying T cell responses using KT2 cells. Study details: cDNA was made from DNase-treated RNA using alpha and beta constant primers.

A single-stranded UMI oligo with SP2 sequence was ligated to cDNA 3' ends. First-round PCR used around 4 cycles and beta primers RC1.1 and RC1.2 covering TRBC1 and TRBC2. TCRdb recomputed calls from the UMI-ligation and nested PCR reads with MiXCR, one row per CDR3 protein. The sample lists 52,000 or so distinct CDR3 sequences, 12% occurring once. Sequencing was done on a sample of PBMCs spiked with cells of the T cell clone KT2. The receptors come from a human donor.

Notes on this clonotype: Since no conserved phenylalanine or tryptophan closes the CDR3, a read error is the likely cause. The chain is built from TRBV10-3 and TRBJ2-1, with D perhaps given as TRBD1 or TRBD2 (5 bases each). V shed 8 bases and J shed 9 bases, with 14 bases lying between them. Germline V CDR1 and CDR2: ENHRY, SYGVKD. The CDR3 sequence is 12 residues long. DNA for the CDR3: TGTGCCATCCTCCGAGGGGATTTTGAGCAGTTCATC. Protein product: CAILRGDFEQFI.

This clonotype has more than one count but fewer than ten. This chain links TRBV18 with TRBJ1-4; D is perhaps TRBD1 (6 bases). The CDR3 runs 16 residues. V was pared by 6 bases and J by 5 bases, with 19 bases between. Looked up from germline, CDR1 is KGHSH and CDR2 is LQKENI. CDR3 nucleotides: TGTGCCAGCTCCCAGAATTCGGGGGGCAGGAATGAAAAACTGTTTTTT. Translated, it gives CASSQNSGGRNEKLFF. The full variable domain, in which reference TRBV18 and TRBJ1-4 provide the parts outside the CDR3, is NAGVMQNPRHLVRRRGQEARLRCSPMKGHSHVYWYRQLPEEGLKFMVYLQKENIIDESGMPKERFSAEFPKEGPSILRIQQVVRGDSAAYFCASSQNSGGRNEKLFFGSGTQLSVL.

This chain links TRBV14 with TRBJ2-1; TRBD2 agrees at 11 bases. Losses at the gene ends were 0 bases for V and 13 bases for J; bases not matched to a gene: 8. The CDR3 loop spans 15 amino acids. Germline lookup yields CDR1 SGHDN and CDR2 FVKESK. CDR3 loop: CASSQDSGRAFKQFF. The CDR3 DNA is TGTGCCAGCAGCCAAGATAGCGGGAGGGCCTTTAAACAGTTCTTC.

V usage is TRBV4-1 and J usage is TRBJ2-5; TRBD2 matches at 10 bases. V trimming: 5 bases; J trimming: 4 bases; junction bases outside the gene matches: 10. Germline CDR1 and CDR2: MGHRA and YSYEKL. The CDR3 sequence is 16 residues long. The CDR3 DNA is TGCGCCAGCAGCAATCCCGCCCGGACTAGCGGAGAGACCCAGTACTTC. Translating it yields CASSNPARTSGETQYF.

The chain joins TRBV5-1 to TRBJ1-1, with 8 bases aligning to TRBD1. Germline CDR1 reads SGHRS; CDR2 reads YFSETQ. The V gene end was trimmed by 1 base and the J gene end by 5 bases; junction bases not matched to a gene: 7. CDR3 length equals 15 residues. The CDR3 sequence is CASSLQGAVGTEAFF. The CDR3 DNA reads TGCGCCAGCAGCTTGCAGGGGGCTGTGGGGACTGAAGCTTTCTTT.

This clonotype was seen a handful of times. The DNA of the CDR3 is TGCAGCCTTCGGACAGGCCATGGCTACACCTTC. This translates into CSLRTGHGYTF. This rearrangement joins TRBV20-1 to TRBJ1-2; 7 bases map to TRBD1. The CDR3 is made up of 11 amino acids. Germline loops: CDR1 DFQATT, CDR2 SNEGSKA (reference sequence).

The V call is TRBV7-2, the J call TRBJ1-1, with D perhaps matching TRBD1 (5 bases). CDR1 is SGHTA, CDR2 FQGNSA, per germline. With 4 bases removed from V and 10 bases from J, the gap between germline ends came to 13 bases. This CDR3 has 12 residues. The chain's CDR3 is CASSYTGFAAFF. CDR3 sequence (DNA): TGTGCCAGCAGCTATACAGGATTTGCAGCTTTCTTT. Combining the CDR3 with reference TRBV7-2 and TRBJ1-1 gives the whole variable domain GAGVSQSPSNKVTEKGKDVELRCDPISGHTALYWYRQSLGQGLEFLIYFQGNSAPDKSGLPSDRFSAERTGGSVSTLTIQRTQQEDSAVYLCASSYTGFAAFFGQGTRLTVV.

This clonotype was picked up a small number of times. As DNA, the CDR3 is TGCAGTGCTAGAGCCCCAGATGAGGGCGCGACTGAAGCTTTCTTT. Translation gives CSARAPDEGATEAFF. V is TRBV20-1 and J is TRBJ1-1; D is unresolved. The germline V gene encodes CDR1 DFQATT and CDR2 SNEGSKA (reference sequence). This CDR3 region has 15 residues. Deletions cut 1 base from V and 5 bases from J, with 17 bases between.

The sample holds many counts of this clonotype. The gene calls are TRBV3-1 and TRBJ2-1; 7 bases map to TRBD2. Trimming at V came to 0 bases and at J to 9 bases, leaving 11 bases not matched to a gene. Germline CDR1 and CDR2: LGHDT and YNNKEL (reference sequence). This CDR3 comprises 16 residues. The CDR3 region has the DNA TGTGCCAGCAGCCAAGATGAGGGACTAAGGGGTGGTGAGCAGTTCTTC. Its translation: CASSQDEGLRGGEQFF.

The chain has TRBV7-3 and TRBJ2-3; D not resolved. V lost 4 bases and J lost 8, with 13 bases in between. The CDR3 is 13 amino acids. From germline, CDR1 is SGHTA and CDR2 FQGTGA. The CDR3 loop reads CASSSRPYGTQYF. CDR3 DNA: TGTGCCAGCAGCTCGCGGCCTTACGGTACGCAGTATTTT.

This clonotype was detected a few times. This chain connects TRBV7-9 to TRBJ1-2; TRBD1 agrees at 8 bases. Germline V gene sequence: CDR1 SEHNR, CDR2 FQNEAQ (reference sequence). The CDR3 totals 15 residues. Unmatched junction bases numbered 6, after V lost 0 bases and J lost 6 bases. The CDR3 loop reads CASSLARSTGDGYTF. The CDR3 region has the DNA TGTGCCAGCAGCTTAGCGCGTTCGACAGGGGATGGCTACACCTTC.

This chain connects TRBV20-1 to TRBJ2-7; D is perhaps TRBD2 (6 bases). Trimming took 4 bases from V and 9 from J, leaving 13 bases between them. Looked up from germline, CDR1 is DFQATT and CDR2 is SNEGSKA (reference sequence). This CDR3 is 11 amino acids long. The DNA of the CDR3 is TGCAGTGCTATCACGGGGAGGCGGCAGTACTTC. Its protein product is CSAITGRRQYF.

This sequence joins TRBV11-3 and TRBJ2-1, with D perhaps given as TRBD1 or TRBD2 (5 bases each). The ends were cut back, 5 bases at V and 7 bases at J, with 24 bases in the middle. The CDR3 is made up of 17 amino acids. Germline V gene lookup returns CDR1 SGHNT and CDR2 YENEEA. The CDR3 DNA reads TGTGCCAGCAGCCTCCAGGGCGGCGGAGGAGGTGGGAATGAGCAGTTCTTC. Amino acid sequence: CASSLQGGGGGGNEQFF.

On this clonotype itself: A junction boundary mismatches the germline segment, possibly from a read error. The V gene is TRBV7-7, the J gene TRBJ2-5, with D possibly TRBD1 on 6 matching bases. The CDR3 consists of 15 residues. Germline loops: CDR1 SSHAT, CDR2 FNYEAQ (reference sequence). This chain's CDR3 is CASSSTRGPQETQYF. Here the CDR3 DNA reads TGTGCTAGCAGCTCAACCAGGGGACCACAAGAGACCCAGTACTTC.

This clonotype occurred many times. The CDR3 DNA sequence: TGTGCCAGCAGTTTAGTAGGGAGGTATGGCTACACCTTC. Encoded protein: CASSLVGRYGYTF. The chain uses TRBV12-3 or TRBV12-4 and TRBJ1-2; D is ambiguous. There are 13 residues in the CDR3. V was clipped by 1 base and J by 5 bases, with 8 bases between them.

The chain employs TRBV27 and TRBJ2-1, with D possibly matching TRBD2 (6 bases). In germline, CDR1 is MNHEY, CDR2 SMNVEV (reference sequence). This CDR3 spans 14 amino acids. V lost 3 bases and J 5 bases, leaving 11 bases between the germline ends. The CDR3 reads CASSFVWRDNEQFF. CDR3 coding DNA: TGTGCCAGCAGTTTCGTATGGAGGGACAATGAGCAGTTCTTC.

This clonotype has ten or more counts. This chain joins TRBV12-2 and TRBJ2-7; the table names TRBD2, a call not compared with the DNA. TRBV12-2 is a known pseudogene. The CDR3 is 18 residues long. CDR3 sequence reads: CASRPPKRGSRADYEQYF. The CDR3 DNA reads as TGTGCAAGTCGCCCACCCAAGAGAGGGAGTAGGGCCGACTACGAGCAGTACTTC.

As DNA, the CDR3 is TGTGCCAGCAGCTTGCGCCGCAAGCACGAGCAGTACTTC. It encodes CASSLRRKHEQYF. The rearrangement links TRBV13 to TRBJ2-7, with D uncertain. CDR1 and CDR2 (germline): PRHDT, FYEKMQ (reference sequence). This CDR3 spans 13 amino acids. V lost 3 bases, J lost 5 bases, and 11 bases lay in between.